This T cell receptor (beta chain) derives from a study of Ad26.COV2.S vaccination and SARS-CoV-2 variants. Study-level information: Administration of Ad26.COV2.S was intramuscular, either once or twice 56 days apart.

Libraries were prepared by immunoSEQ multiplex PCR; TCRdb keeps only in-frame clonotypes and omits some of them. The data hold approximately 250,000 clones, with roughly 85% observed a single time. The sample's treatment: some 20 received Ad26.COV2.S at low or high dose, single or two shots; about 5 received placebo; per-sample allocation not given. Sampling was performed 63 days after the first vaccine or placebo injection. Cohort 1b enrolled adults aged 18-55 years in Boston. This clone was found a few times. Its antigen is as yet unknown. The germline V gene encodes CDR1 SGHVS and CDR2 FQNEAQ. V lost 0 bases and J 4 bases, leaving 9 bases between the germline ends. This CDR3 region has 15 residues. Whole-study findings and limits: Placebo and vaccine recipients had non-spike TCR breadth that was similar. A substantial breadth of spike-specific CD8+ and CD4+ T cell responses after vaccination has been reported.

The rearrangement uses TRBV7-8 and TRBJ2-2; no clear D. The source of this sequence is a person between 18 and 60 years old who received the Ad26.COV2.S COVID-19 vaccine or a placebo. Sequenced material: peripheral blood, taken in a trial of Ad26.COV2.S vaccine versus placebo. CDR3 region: CASSLAAWGTGELFF. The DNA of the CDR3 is TGTGCCAGCAGCTTAGCTGCCTGGGGCACCGGGGAGCTGTTTTTT.